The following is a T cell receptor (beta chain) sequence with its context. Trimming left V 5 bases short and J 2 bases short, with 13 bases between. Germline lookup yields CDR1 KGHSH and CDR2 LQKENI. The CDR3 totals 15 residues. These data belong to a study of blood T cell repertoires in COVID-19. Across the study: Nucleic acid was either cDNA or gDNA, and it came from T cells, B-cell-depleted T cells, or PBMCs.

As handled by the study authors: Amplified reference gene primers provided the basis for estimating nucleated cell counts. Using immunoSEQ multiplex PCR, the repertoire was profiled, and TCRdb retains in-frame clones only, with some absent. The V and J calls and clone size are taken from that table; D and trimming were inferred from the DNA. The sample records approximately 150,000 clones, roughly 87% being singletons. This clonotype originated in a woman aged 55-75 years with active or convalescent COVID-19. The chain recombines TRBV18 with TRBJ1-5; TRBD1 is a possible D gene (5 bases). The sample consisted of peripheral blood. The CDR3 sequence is CASSAGVGGNQPQHF. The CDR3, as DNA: TGTGCCAGCTCAGCGGGGGTAGGCGGCAATCAGCCCCAGCATTTT.